This TCR beta chain emerged from a study of cytomegalovirus exposure and HLA in healthy donors. Study-level findings and limits: Association of a missense DCLRE1C variant with TCR beta V- and J-gene trimming was reported in a later analysis.

The CDR3 is 15 residues long. Trimming shortened V by 2 bases and J by 4 bases, and 14 bases separated the two germline ends. CDR1 MNHNS and CDR2 SASEGT come from the germline V gene. Details on this clone: The antigen is undetermined.

The PCR ran on 60 Vbeta and 13 Jbeta primers. Repertoires were generated with immunoSEQ multiplex PCR, while TCRdb's copy carries only in-frame clones and drops some. This table holds some 130,000 clones, more than 65% found once. The sequence derives from a woman aged 55-70 years in good health and CMV-seropositive. Input material: PBMCs. The rearrangement links TRBV6-1 to TRBJ1-2; a possible D gene is TRBD1 (6 bases). CDR3 sequence (DNA): TGTGCCAGCAGTGAATTGGGAGACAGGTTCTATGGCTACACCTTC. Translation gives CASSELGDRFYGYTF.